These 32 T cell receptor beta chains came from one sample sequenced in a study of blood T cells in healthy people across ages. With a J-beta primer mix and a sample-barcoded 5' primer, a second PCR ran about 6 to 11 cycles. Each CDR3 protein is one row after TCRdb ran MiXCR on the 5' RACE reads. The table records about 940,000 distinct CDR3 sequences, about 44% of them present only once. The sequencing sample was made of blood. All receptors come from a man aged 25-45 years in good health.

This clonotype has just a few counts. The chain recombines TRBV4-1 with TRBJ1-2, with 12 bases lining up with TRBD1. Trimming cost V 5 bases and J 2 bases; bases outside gene matches: 6. Germline V CDR1 and CDR2: MGHRA, YSYEKL. This CDR3 has 16 residues. This CDR3 is CASSDGTGGANYGYTF. CDR3 coding DNA: TGCGCCAGCAGCGATGGGACAGGGGGCGCGAACTATGGCTACACCTTC.

Comment on this clonotype: A read error may account for a junction end that differs from germline. The chain recombines TRBV12-3 or TRBV12-4 with TRBJ2-1; 11 nucleotides align to TRBD1. This CDR3 spans 15 amino acids. The CDR3 sequence: CAGSRGTGGRNEQFF. For the CDR3, the DNA is TGTGCCGGCAGTCGGGGGACAGGGGGAAGAAATGAGCAGTTCTTC.

This clonotype occurred a few times. The chain carries TRBV18 and TRBJ2-7; D might be TRBD1 or TRBD2, each matching 5 bases. Germline assignment: CDR1 KGHSH and CDR2 LQKENI. This CDR3 contains 14 residues. Trimming took off 4 bases at V and 1 base at J, with 11 bases between the two ends. The CDR3, as DNA: TGTGCCAGCTCACTCCCGGGACGGTCCTACGAGCAGTACTTC. Its protein product is CASSLPGRSYEQYF.

This clonotype was counted only a few times. V and J are TRBV28 and TRBJ2-3, with D perhaps given as TRBD1 or TRBD2 (5 bases each). This CDR3 region has 12 residues. CDR1 is MDHEN, CDR2 SYDVKM, per germline. V was shortened by 8 bases and J by 4 bases, with 10 bases between the two germline ends. The CDR3 spells CASDGAADTQYF. CDR3 sequence (DNA): TGTGCCAGCGACGGGGCGGCAGATACGCAGTATTTT. The full variable domain, in which reference TRBV28 and TRBJ2-3 provide the parts outside the CDR3, is DVKVTQSSRYLVKRTGEKVFLECVQDMDHENMFWYRQDPGLGLRLIYFSYDVKMKEKGDIPEGYSVSREKKERFSLILESASTNQTSMYLCASDGAADTQYFGPGTRLTVL.

V gene TRBV5-1 combines with J gene TRBJ2-3, with no clear D. V was trimmed by 0 bases and J by 0 bases, leaving 14 bases between them. Germline V lookup: CDR1 SGHRS, CDR2 YFSETQ. This CDR3 spans 17 amino acids. In DNA form, the CDR3 reads TGCGCCAGCAGCTTGGCCGGGCAGCCCCTTAGCACAGATACGCAGTATTTT. It translates to CASSLAGQPLSTDTQYF.

In its sample, this clonotype was seen many times. V usage is TRBV4-1 and J usage is TRBJ2-1, with TRBD2 matching 9 bases. The CDR3 sequence is 20 residues long. Germline V gene sequence: CDR1 MGHRA, CDR2 YSYEKL. V lost 0 bases to trimming and J lost 0 bases; unmatched junction nucleotides: 12. For the CDR3, the DNA is TGCGCCAGCAGCCAAGAGTCGGCGGCGGGGGGGTACCTCTCCTACAATGAGCAGTTCTTC. Translation: CASSQESAAGGYLSYNEQFF.

The chain couples TRBV20-1 to TRBJ1-1, with TRBD1 identical over 11 bases. Unmatched junction bases numbered 7, after V lost 3 bases and J lost 4 bases. The CDR3 is 15 residues long. Germline V gives CDR1 DFQATT, CDR2 SNEGSKA (reference sequence). Written as DNA, the CDR3 is TGCAGTGCTAGCCGGGACAGGGGGTTGGGCACTGAAGCTTTCTTT. Amino acid sequence: CSASRDRGLGTEAFF.

The gene calls are TRBV5-1 and TRBJ1-3, with D unclear. This CDR3 is built from 13 residues. Trimming left V 5 bases short and J 4 bases short, with 10 bases between. Germline V CDR1 and CDR2: SGHRS, YFSETQ. The CDR3 loop reads CASSQSYGNTIYF. The CDR3 coding sequence is TGCGCCAGCAGTCAGAGTTACGGAAACACCATATATTTT.

This chain links TRBV20-1 with TRBJ2-3; 7 nucleotides align to TRBD2. Germline V CDR1 and CDR2: DFQATT, SNEGSKA (reference sequence). With V trimmed by 6 bases and J by 2 bases, 17 bases remained unmatched. CDR3 size: 17 residues. DNA for the CDR3: TGCAGTGCAGAAGACCCCCTCGGGGGGTCCTACACAGATACGCAGTATTTT. This sequence encodes CSAEDPLGGSYTDTQYF.

The chain recombines TRBV20-1 with TRBJ2-1; 8 nucleotides align to TRBD2. The ends lost 6 bases at V and 2 bases at J; junction bases unmatched: 6. This CDR3 comprises 14 residues. The germline CDR1 and CDR2 sequences are DFQATT and SNEGSKA (reference sequence). CDR3 in amino acids: CSAGLAGTYNEQFF. The CDR3 region has the DNA TGCAGTGCCGGACTAGCCGGCACCTACAATGAGCAGTTCTTC.

This chain connects TRBV6-1 to TRBJ1-6; D unresolved. With 1 base removed from V and 10 bases from J, the gap between germline ends came to 14 bases. This CDR3 is built from 15 residues. The germline gives CDR1 MNHNS, CDR2 SASEGT. The CDR3 DNA sequence: TGTGCCAGCAGTGAAGGGCCGACGGGAAGATCACCCCTCCACTTT. Encoded protein: CASSEGPTGRSPLHF.

This chain's CDR3 is CASSVSGRTDTQYF. The CDR3 DNA sequence: TGTGCCAGCAGCGTTTCTGGACGTACAGATACGCAGTATTTT. The chain links TRBV7-2 to TRBJ2-3, with D unresolved. V dropped 5 bases and J dropped 3 bases, with 12 bases sitting between them. Germline CDR1 SGHTA, CDR2 FQGNSA. This CDR3 spans 14 amino acids.

The V and J genes are TRBV12-3 or TRBV12-4 and TRBJ1-2; D is ambiguous. CDR3 length: 15 amino acids. Trimming left V 6 bases short and J 0 bases short, with 14 bases between. The CDR3 protein is CASSPQMVTNYGYTF. CDR3 coding DNA: TGTGCCAGCAGCCCCCAGATGGTGACTAACTATGGCTACACCTTC.

This clonotype has a handful of counts. The chain recombines TRBV11-3 with TRBJ1-1; D remains ambiguous. Between the trimmed V and J ends, which lost 5 bases and 11 bases, there was a span of 18 bases. The germline V gene has CDR1 SGHNT and CDR2 YENEEA. The CDR3 is 13 amino acids. The CDR3 DNA reads as TGTGCCAGCAGCAGAACGGGGTCCCCAGTGGCTTTCTTT. Protein: CASSRTGSPVAFF. Full variable domain (missing parts from reference TRBV11-3 and TRBJ1-1): EAGVVQSPRYKIIEKKQPVAFWCNPISGHNTLYWYLQNLGQGPELLIRYENEEAVDDSQLPKDRFSAERLKGVDSTLKIQPAELGDSAVYLCASSRTGSPVAFFGQGTRLTVV.

This sequence joins TRBV27 and TRBJ1-2; 7 bases align to TRBD1. Germline-derived CDR1 and CDR2 are MNHEY and SMNVEV (reference sequence). CDR3 size: 14 residues. V was pared by 6 bases and J by 5 bases, with 9 bases of the junction left unmatched. The CDR3, as DNA: TGTGCCAGCAGATTGGCAGGGGGAAATTATGGCTACACCTTC. Translated, it gives CASRLAGGNYGYTF.

V and J are TRBV20-1 and TRBJ2-1; D possibly matches TRBD1 or TRBD2 (6 bases each). V lost 0 bases to trimming and J lost 8 bases, with 14 bases between them. This CDR3 has 14 amino acids. Germline V gives CDR1 DFQATT, CDR2 SNEGSKA (reference sequence). The CDR3 protein is CSARDYSGAHEQFF. The CDR3 region has the DNA TGCAGTGCTAGAGATTATTCGGGGGCCCATGAGCAGTTCTTC.

The V gene is TRBV7-2, the J gene TRBJ1-5; D unresolved. Germline V lookup: CDR1 SGHTA, CDR2 FQGNSA. Trimming stripped 0 bases from V and 6 bases from J, with 9 bases between. CDR3 length: 14 residues. The CDR3 DNA reads TGTGCCAGCAGCTTAGCTACAGTCGGTCAGCCCCAGCATTTT. Residues: CASSLATVGQPQHF.

This clonotype was seen a handful of times. V gene TRBV4-1 combines with J gene TRBJ1-4, with unresolved D. CDR3 length: 12 amino acids. The germline V and J ends were trimmed by 0 bases and 9 bases, with 5 bases remaining between them. Per the germline V gene, CDR1 is MGHRA and CDR2 is YSYEKL. The CDR3 sequence: CASSQDSKKLFF. The CDR3, as DNA: TGCGCCAGCAGCCAAGATTCCAAAAAACTGTTTTTT.

The chain's CDR3 is CASSASAQETQYF. The CDR3 coding sequence is TGTGCCAGCAGTGCTTCAGCCCAAGAGACCCAGTACTTC. This chain joins TRBV28 and TRBJ2-5; D is unresolved. The V gene lost 5 bases and the J gene lost 1 base, with 8 bases spanning the gap. CDR1 and CDR2 from the germline V gene are MDHEN and SYDVKM. The CDR3 sequence is 13 residues long.

This clonotype has only one observation. The chain combines TRBV7-2 with TRBJ1-1; D is perhaps TRBD1 (5 bases). This CDR3 has 15 amino acids. Trimming cost V 5 bases and J 2 bases, with 15 bases left between them. Germline V CDR1 and CDR2: SGHTA, FQGNSA. The CDR3 DNA reads as TGTGCCAGCAGCACCCCAATTGGGGGAAACACTGAAGCTTTCTTT. This encodes CASSTPIGGNTEAFF.

The chain joins TRBV16 to TRBJ1-1; D not resolved. The CDR3 has 15 amino acids. Germline lookup yields CDR1 KGHSY and CDR2 FQNENV. Trimming cost V 4 bases and J 2 bases, with 14 bases left between them. Here the CDR3 reads CASSRSPNANTEAFF. In DNA, the CDR3 is TGTGCCAGCAGCCGAAGCCCGAACGCTAACACTGAAGCTTTCTTT.

The rearrangement joins TRBV11-1 to TRBJ1-1; perhaps TRBD1 as D (6 bases). The CDR3 runs to 17 residues. The germline CDR1 and CDR2 sequences are SGHAT and FQDESV (reference sequence). Trimming stripped 1 base from V and 0 bases from J, with 15 bases between. DNA for the CDR3: TGTGCCAGCAGCTTAGACGGGTACAGGGCCATGAACACTGAAGCTTTCTTT. Translation: CASSLDGYRAMNTEAFF.

V usage is TRBV27 and J usage is TRBJ2-3, with 8 nucleotides matching TRBD1. The CDR3 contains 14 residues. V gave up 3 bases and J gave up 3 bases; unmatched junction bases: 2. Germline lookup yields CDR1 MNHEY and CDR2 SMNVEV (reference sequence). CDR3 in amino acids: CASSFRTGTDTQYF. The CDR3 DNA sequence: TGTGCCAGCAGTTTTCGGACAGGGACAGATACGCAGTATTTT.

The genes are TRBV5-5 and TRBJ2-7, with 12 bases aligning to TRBD2. Germline V gene lookup returns CDR1 SGHKS and CDR2 YYEKEE (reference sequence). This CDR3 comprises 16 residues. With 2 bases clipped from V and 3 bases from J, the junction kept 6 bases outside the gene matches. CDR3 sequence: CASSFRLAGANYEQYF. In DNA form, the CDR3 reads TGTGCCAGCAGCTTTCGACTAGCGGGGGCCAACTACGAGCAGTACTTC.

V gene TRBV11-2 combines with J gene TRBJ2-1, with no clear D. Germline assignment: CDR1 SGHAT and CDR2 FQNNGV. This CDR3 comprises 15 residues. V was pared by 5 bases and J by 10 bases, with 21 bases between. Here the CDR3 DNA reads TGTGCCAGCAGCCCCGAAGAGGTGGGGATTATGGAGCAGTTCTTC. Translated: CASSPEEVGIMEQFF.

This clonotype has a single count. A much more abundant neighbour one base away suggests this may be a read error. The chain has TRBV29-1 and TRBJ2-7; TRBD2 is a possible D gene (5 bases). This CDR3 has 13 residues. Per the germline V gene, CDR1 is SQVTM and CDR2 is ANQGSEA. The CDR3 spells CSVGRRLSCEQYF. CDR3 nucleotides: TGCAGCGTTGGGAGGCGGCTTTCCTGCGAGCAGTACTTC.

This clonotype was counted between two and nine times. This rearrangement joins TRBV6-2 or TRBV6-3 to TRBJ2-7, with D tentatively TRBD1 or TRBD2 (5 bases each). The CDR3 runs 13 residues. Trimming cost V 4 bases and J 1 base, with 8 bases left between them. Germline V gene sequence: CDR1 MNHEY, CDR2 SVGEGT. The CDR3 region is CASSWGPSYEQYF. The CDR3 DNA sequence: TGTGCCAGCAGTTGGGGACCTTCCTACGAGCAGTACTTC.

The table lists this clonotype with a few counts. The chain links TRBV12-3 or TRBV12-4 to TRBJ2-7, with TRBD1 matching 11 bases. The J segment lost 0 bases and the V segment lost 2 bases, leaving 9 bases of the junction unmatched. The CDR3 runs 18 residues. Written as DNA, the CDR3 is TGTGCCAGCAGTTTAAGTTCGTGGACAGGGGGCCTCTCCTACGAGCAGTACTTC. This gives the protein CASSLSSWTGGLSYEQYF.

The rearrangement uses TRBV25-1 and TRBJ1-2; 8 bases are shared with TRBD1. Trimming removed 4 bases from V and 5 bases from J; junction bases left unmatched: 18. From germline, CDR1 is MGHDK and CDR2 SYGVNS. The CDR3 contains 18 residues. The CDR3 DNA is TGTGCCAGCAGTGGGCCGGGGACAGGTTCCAAACCTAGGTATGGCTACACCTTC. It translates to CASSGPGTGSKPRYGYTF.

This chain links TRBV4-2 with TRBJ2-5; 12 bases line up with TRBD2. Germline CDR1 and CDR2: LGHNA and YNFKEQ. This CDR3 is built from 19 residues. J was trimmed by 2 bases and V by 0 bases; bases with no gene match: 10. The CDR3 coding sequence is TGTGCCAGCAGCCAAGATTGGGCTAGCGGGGGGGTAATTCAAGAGACCCAGTACTTC. It yields the protein CASSQDWASGGVIQETQYF.

CDR3 protein: CASSSPGGSGGSTDTQYF. The CDR3 DNA reads TGTGCCAGCAGTTCTCCGGGTGGTAGCGGGGGTAGCACAGATACGCAGTATTTT. This chain links TRBV6-5 with TRBJ2-3, with TRBD2 matching 9 bases. CDR3 length: 18 amino acids. The germline CDR1 and CDR2 sequences are MNHEY and SVGAGI. With 4 bases clipped from V and 0 bases from J, the junction kept 11 bases outside the gene matches.

The V and J genes are TRBV7-3 and TRBJ2-7; the match to TRBD1 covers 8 bases. V was pared by 1 base and J by 4 bases, with 6 bases of the junction left unmatched. The length of the CDR3 is 15 residues. CDR1 SGHTA and CDR2 FQGTGA come from the germline V gene. The CDR3 DNA follows: TGTGCCAGCAGCTTAATGGTCGACAGGGGTTACGAGCAGTACTTC. Its translation: CASSLMVDRGYEQYF.